Below, one T cell receptor beta chain is given with its context. The data were produced by immunoSEQ multiplex PCR, yet TCRdb's version contains in-frame clones alone and is incomplete. The sample comprises 300,000 or so clones, about 87% of which are singletons, and 5.5% to 8.5% rests with the top ten. These data are taken from a study of blood T cell repertoires in COVID-19. The source material was peripheral blood. The sequence was obtained from a woman in her 30s who had recovered from COVID-19.

The CDR3 sequence is CASSLNPRAPQYF. CDR3 in DNA: TGTGCCAGCAGTTTAAACCCCCGAGCCCCCCAGTACTTC. The genes are TRBV12-3 or TRBV12-4 and TRBJ2-5; D is undetermined. The CDR3 runs to 13 residues. The ends were cut back, 2 bases at V and 9 bases at J, with 13 bases in the middle.